The 9 T cell receptor beta chains given below trace back to one sample, sequenced in a study of shared clonotypes between healthy human individuals (dated by TCRdb to 2020 to 2021). The library relied on the immunoSEQ multiplex PCR assay. The table comes from immuneACCESS by way of TCRdb, which keeps in-frame sequences with V and J called. Part of the clones is missing from these tables; in studies checked, under half for an unresolved V gene and the rest for unknown reasons. The sample contains roughly 640,000 clones, almost 97% of them found a single time. The top ten clonotypes cover about 0.057% of the sample. Input material: naive CD4+ T cells sorted from blood. The sample's cell subset or site label is to be understood as: CD45RA+ positively selected. These receptors originate from a woman in her twenties or thirties in good health.

The chain has TRBV28 and TRBJ2-1; possible D gene TRBD1, 6 bases. In germline, CDR1 is MDHEN, CDR2 SYDVKM. V was pared by 2 bases and J by 4 bases, with 27 bases between. The CDR3 is made up of 20 amino acids. CDR3 loop: CASSLPSPGALRGLYNEQFF. The CDR3 DNA sequence: TGTGCCAGCAGTTTACCGTCGCCAGGGGCCCTCCGGGGATTATACAATGAGCAGTTCTTC. Variable domain in full (rest from reference TRBV28 and TRBJ2-1): DVKVTQSSRYLVKRTGEKVFLECVQDMDHENMFWYRQDPGLGLRLIYFSYDVKMKEKGDIPEGYSVSREKKERFSLILESASTNQTSMYLCASSLPSPGALRGLYNEQFFGPGTRLTVL.

The chain employs TRBV2 and TRBJ2-1, with 7 positions matching TRBD2. This CDR3 has 14 amino acids. Germline trimming cut 8 bases from V and 4 bases from J; bases unmatched to any gene: 8. CDR1 and CDR2 from the germline V gene are SNHLY and FYNNEI. The CDR3 region has the DNA TGTGCCAGCGTTCTAGCGGAGAGATACAATGAGCAGTTCTTC. Translated: CASVLAERYNEQFF.

The chain is built from TRBV11-2 and TRBJ1-3, with 7 bases that match TRBD1. The CDR3 extends over 12 amino acids. Germline V CDR1 and CDR2: SGHAT, FQNNGV. V shed 4 bases, J shed 8 bases, and the junction held 2 bases outside the gene matches. The CDR3 DNA is TGTGCCAGCAGCTCTCAGGGGGACACCATATATTTT. Protein: CASSSQGDTIYF.

This chain connects TRBV30 to TRBJ1-5, with D perhaps matching TRBD1 (5 bases). Germline V CDR1 and CDR2: GTSNPN, SVGIG (reference sequence). V lost 1 base to trimming and J lost 3 bases, with 10 bases between them. The length of the CDR3 is 14 residues. The DNA of the CDR3 is TGTGCCTGGAGTGCCGGGACCTACAATCAGCCCCAGCATTTT. Amino acids: CAWSAGTYNQPQHF.

The chain uses TRBV18 and TRBJ1-1; 8 nucleotides match TRBD1. Germline-derived CDR1 and CDR2 are KGHSH and LQKENI. The CDR3 covers 15 residues. The trim removed 4 bases at V and 1 base at J, leaving 5 bases unmatched. This chain's CDR3 is CASSRGGTGNTEAFF. Here the CDR3 DNA reads TGTGCCAGCTCACGAGGCGGGACAGGGAACACTGAAGCTTTCTTT.

The CDR3 DNA sequence: TGCGCCAGCAGCTCGGGGAGACGACAGCTATTAGACTATGGCTACACCTTC. This encodes CASSSGRRQLLDYGYTF. The V and J genes are TRBV5-1 and TRBJ1-2; tentatively, D is TRBD1 (5 bases). Trimming took 3 bases from V and 3 from J, leaving 21 bases between them. From germline, CDR1 is SGHRS and CDR2 YFSETQ. The CDR3 spans 17 residues.

This clone was seen only once. This chain uses TRBV6-5 with TRBJ1-2; the D gene is possibly TRBD1 (5 bases). Looked up from germline, CDR1 is MNHEY and CDR2 is SVGAGI. The CDR3 extends over 15 amino acids. V lost 3 bases, J lost 0 bases, and 11 bases lay in between. Here the CDR3 DNA reads TGTGCCAGCAGTTATGGTGGGGCAACTAACTATGGCTACACCTTC. This gives the protein CASSYGGATNYGYTF.

As for this clone: The same CDR3 arises from other DNA sequences in this sample as well. The chain combines TRBV28 with TRBJ2-7; D might be TRBD1 or TRBD2, each matching 6 bases. The V end lost 3 bases, the J end lost 0 bases, and 12 bases lay between the germline ends. The CDR3 extends over 15 amino acids. CDR1 is MDHEN, CDR2 SYDVKM, per germline. The CDR3 DNA sequence: TGTGCCAGCAGTTTGGGGGGCCAGAGCTCCTACGAGCAGTACTTC. Translating gives CASSLGGQSSYEQYF.

For the CDR3, the DNA is TGTGCCAGCAGCTTAAGGACAGGGTGGAATCAGCCCCAGCATTTT. Amino acid sequence: CASSLRTGWNQPQHF. The chain carries TRBV11-2 and TRBJ1-5; 8 positions match TRBD1. Germline V gene sequence: CDR1 SGHAT, CDR2 FQNNGV. There are 15 residues in the CDR3. V gave up 2 bases and J gave up 4 bases; unmatched junction bases: 4.